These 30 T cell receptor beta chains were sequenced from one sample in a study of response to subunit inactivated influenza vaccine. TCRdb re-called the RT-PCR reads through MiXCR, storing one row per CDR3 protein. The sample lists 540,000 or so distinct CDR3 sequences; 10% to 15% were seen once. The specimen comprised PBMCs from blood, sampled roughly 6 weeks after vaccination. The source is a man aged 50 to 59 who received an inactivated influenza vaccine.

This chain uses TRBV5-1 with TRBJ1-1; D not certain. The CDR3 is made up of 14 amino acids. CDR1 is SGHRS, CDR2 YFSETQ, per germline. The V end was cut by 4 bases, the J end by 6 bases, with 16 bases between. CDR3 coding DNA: TGCGCCAGCAGCGTGGCGGGTGGGTTCGCTGAAGCTTTCTTT. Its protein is CASSVAGGFAEAFF.

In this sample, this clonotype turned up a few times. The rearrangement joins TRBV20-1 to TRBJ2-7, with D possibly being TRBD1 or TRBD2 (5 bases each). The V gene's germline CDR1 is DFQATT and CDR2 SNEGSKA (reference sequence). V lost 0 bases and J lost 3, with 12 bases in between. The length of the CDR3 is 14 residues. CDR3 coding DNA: TGCAGTGCTAGAGATCAGGGAGATGACTACGAGCAGTACTTC. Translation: CSARDQGDDYEQYF.

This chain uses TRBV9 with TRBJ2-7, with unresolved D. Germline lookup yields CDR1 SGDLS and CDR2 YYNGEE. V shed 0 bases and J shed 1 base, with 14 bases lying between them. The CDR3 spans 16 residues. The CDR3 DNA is TGTGCCAGCAGCGTAGGTTTGCAACACACTTCCTACGAGCAGTACTTC. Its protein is CASSVGLQHTSYEQYF.

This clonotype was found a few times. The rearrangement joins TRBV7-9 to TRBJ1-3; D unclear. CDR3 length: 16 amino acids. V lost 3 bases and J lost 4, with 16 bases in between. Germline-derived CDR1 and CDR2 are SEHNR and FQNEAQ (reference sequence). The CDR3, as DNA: TGTGCCAGCAGCTTTCGTTATAGCGCGGGAGGAAACACCATATATTTT. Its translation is CASSFRYSAGGNTIYF.

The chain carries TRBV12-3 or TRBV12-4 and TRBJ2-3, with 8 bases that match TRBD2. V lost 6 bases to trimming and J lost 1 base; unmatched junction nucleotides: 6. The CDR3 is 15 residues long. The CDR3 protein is CASSLQAGGTDTQYF. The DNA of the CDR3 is TGTGCCAGCAGCCTACAAGCGGGGGGCACAGATACGCAGTATTTT.

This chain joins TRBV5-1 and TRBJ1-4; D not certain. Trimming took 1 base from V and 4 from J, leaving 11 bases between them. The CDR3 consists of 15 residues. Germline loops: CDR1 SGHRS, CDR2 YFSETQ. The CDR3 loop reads CASSLTFGSNEKLFF. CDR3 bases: TGCGCCAGCAGCTTGACCTTCGGGAGTAATGAAAAACTGTTTTTT. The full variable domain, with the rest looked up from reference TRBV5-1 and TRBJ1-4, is KAGVTQTPRYLIKTRGQQVTLSCSPISGHRSVSWYQQTPGQGLQFLFEYFSETQRNKGNFPGRFSGRQFSNSRSEMNVSTLELGDSALYLCASSLTFGSNEKLFFGSGTQLSVL.

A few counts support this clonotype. The CDR3 nucleotides read TGCAGTGCTACGGTTTCGCGGGGGGGCTTCGATGAGCAGTTCTTC. It codes for CSATVSRGGFDEQFF. The chain carries TRBV20-1 and TRBJ2-1, with 9 bases that match TRBD2. The CDR3 is 15 amino acids. Trimming took 4 bases from V and 8 from J; bases not matched to a gene: 12. In germline, CDR1 is DFQATT, CDR2 SNEGSKA (reference sequence).

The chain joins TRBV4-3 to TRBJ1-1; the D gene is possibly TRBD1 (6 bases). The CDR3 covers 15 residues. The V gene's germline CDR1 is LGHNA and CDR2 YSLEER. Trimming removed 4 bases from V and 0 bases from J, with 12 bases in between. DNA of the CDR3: TGCGCCAGCAGCCCACACAGGGAATTGAACACTGAAGCTTTCTTT. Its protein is CASSPHRELNTEAFF.

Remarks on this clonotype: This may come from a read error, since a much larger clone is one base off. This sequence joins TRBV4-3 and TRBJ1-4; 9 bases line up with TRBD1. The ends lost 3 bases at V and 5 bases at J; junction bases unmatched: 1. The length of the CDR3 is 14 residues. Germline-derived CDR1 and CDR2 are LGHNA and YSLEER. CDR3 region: CASSHGQGNEKLFF. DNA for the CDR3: TGCGCCAGCAGCCACGGACAGGGGAATGAAAAACTGTTTTTT.

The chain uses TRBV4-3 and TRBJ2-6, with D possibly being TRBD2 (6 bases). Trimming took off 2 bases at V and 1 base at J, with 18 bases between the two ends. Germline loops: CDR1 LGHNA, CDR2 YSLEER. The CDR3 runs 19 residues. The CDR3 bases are TGCGCCAGCAGCCAACAGGTGCGGGGAAGGACTTCTGGGGCCAACGTCCTGACTTTC. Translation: CASSQQVRGRTSGANVLTF.

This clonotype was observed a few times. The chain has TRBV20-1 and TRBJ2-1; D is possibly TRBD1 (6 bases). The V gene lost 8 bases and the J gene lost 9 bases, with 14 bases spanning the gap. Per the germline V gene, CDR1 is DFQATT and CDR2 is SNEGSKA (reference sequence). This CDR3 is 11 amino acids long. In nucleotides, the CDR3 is TGCAGTAGGCCCTGGGGGCTTGAGCAGTTCTTC. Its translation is CSRPWGLEQFF.

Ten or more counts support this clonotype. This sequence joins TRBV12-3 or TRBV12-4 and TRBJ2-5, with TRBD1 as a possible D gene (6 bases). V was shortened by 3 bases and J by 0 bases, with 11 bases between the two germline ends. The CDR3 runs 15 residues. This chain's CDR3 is CASSLTGRYQETQYF. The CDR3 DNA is TGTGCCAGCAGTTTGACAGGCCGGTACCAAGAGACCCAGTACTTC.

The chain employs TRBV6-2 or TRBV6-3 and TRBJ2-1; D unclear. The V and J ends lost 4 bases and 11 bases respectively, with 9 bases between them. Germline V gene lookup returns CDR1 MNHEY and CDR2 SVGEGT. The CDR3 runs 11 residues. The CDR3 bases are TGTGCCAGCAGTTCGGCTCCCCAGCAGTTCTTC. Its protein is CASSSAPQQFF.

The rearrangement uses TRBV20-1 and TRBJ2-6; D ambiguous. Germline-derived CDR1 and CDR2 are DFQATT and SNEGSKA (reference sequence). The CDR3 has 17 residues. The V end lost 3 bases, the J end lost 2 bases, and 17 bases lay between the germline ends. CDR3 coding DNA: TGCAGTGCTAGGGTTGGCAGATTGTGGGCTGGGGCCAACGTCCTGACTTTC. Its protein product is CSARVGRLWAGANVLTF.

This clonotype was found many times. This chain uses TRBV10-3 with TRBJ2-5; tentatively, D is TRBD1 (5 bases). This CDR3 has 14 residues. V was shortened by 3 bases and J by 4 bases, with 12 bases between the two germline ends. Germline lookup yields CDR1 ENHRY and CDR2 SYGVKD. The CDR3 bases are TGTGCCATCAGTGATGGTAGTAGGGGAGAGACCCAGTACTTC. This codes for CAISDGSRGETQYF.

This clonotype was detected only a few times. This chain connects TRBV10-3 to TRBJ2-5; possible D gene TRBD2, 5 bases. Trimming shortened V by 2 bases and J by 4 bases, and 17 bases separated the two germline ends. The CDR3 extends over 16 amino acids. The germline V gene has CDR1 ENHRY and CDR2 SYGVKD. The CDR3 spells CAISELEGERGETQYF. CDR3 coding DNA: TGTGCCATCAGTGAGCTGGAAGGAGAACGGGGAGAGACCCAGTACTTC.

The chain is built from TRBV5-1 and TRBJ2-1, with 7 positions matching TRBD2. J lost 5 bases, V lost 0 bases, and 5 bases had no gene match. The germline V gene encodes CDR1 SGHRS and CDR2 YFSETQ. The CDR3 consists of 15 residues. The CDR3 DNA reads TGCGCCAGCAGCTTGGACCCGGGGGGACACAATGAGCAGTTCTTC. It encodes CASSLDPGGHNEQFF.

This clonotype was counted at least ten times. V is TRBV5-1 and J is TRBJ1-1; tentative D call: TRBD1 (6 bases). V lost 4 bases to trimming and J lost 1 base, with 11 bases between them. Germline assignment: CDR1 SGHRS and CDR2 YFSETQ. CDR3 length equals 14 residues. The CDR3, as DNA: TGCGCCAGCAGCCCCCGGACAGCGAACACTGAAGCTTTCTTT. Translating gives CASSPRTANTEAFF. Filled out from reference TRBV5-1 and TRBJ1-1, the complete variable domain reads KAGVTQTPRYLIKTRGQQVTLSCSPISGHRSVSWYQQTPGQGLQFLFEYFSETQRNKGNFPGRFSGRQFSNSRSEMNVSTLELGDSALYLCASSPRTANTEAFFGQGTRLTVV.

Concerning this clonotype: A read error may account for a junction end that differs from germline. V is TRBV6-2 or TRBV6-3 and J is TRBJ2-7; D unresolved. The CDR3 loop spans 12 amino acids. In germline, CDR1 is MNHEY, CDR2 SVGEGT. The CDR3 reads CASSPWTYEQYF. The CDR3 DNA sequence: TGTGCCAGCAGTCCTTGGACCTACGAGCAGTATTTC.

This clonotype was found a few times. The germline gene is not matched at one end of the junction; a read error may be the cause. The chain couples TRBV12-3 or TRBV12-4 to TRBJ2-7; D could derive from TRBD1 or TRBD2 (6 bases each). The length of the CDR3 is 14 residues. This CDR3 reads CARSYRGHSYEQYF. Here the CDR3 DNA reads TGTGCCAGGAGTTATCGGGGGCACTCCTACGAGCAGTACTTC.

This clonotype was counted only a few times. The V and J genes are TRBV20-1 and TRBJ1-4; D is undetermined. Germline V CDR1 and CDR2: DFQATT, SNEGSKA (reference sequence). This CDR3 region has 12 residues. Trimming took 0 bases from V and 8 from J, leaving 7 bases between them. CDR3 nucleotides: TGCAGTGCTAGAGATGTTAACGAAAAACTGTTTTTT. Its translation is CSARDVNEKLFF.

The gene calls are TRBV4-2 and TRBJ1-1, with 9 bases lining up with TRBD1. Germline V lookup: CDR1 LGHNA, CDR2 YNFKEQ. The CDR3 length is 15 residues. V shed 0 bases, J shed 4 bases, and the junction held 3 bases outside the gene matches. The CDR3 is CASSQDGQGSTEAFF. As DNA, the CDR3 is TGTGCCAGCAGCCAAGACGGACAGGGGAGCACTGAAGCTTTCTTT.

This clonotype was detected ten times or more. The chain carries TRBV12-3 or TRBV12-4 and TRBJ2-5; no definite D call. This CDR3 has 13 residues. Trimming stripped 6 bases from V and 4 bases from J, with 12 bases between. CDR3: CASSLGGLETQYF. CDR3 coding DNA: TGTGCCAGCAGCTTGGGTGGGCTAGAGACCCAGTACTTC.

The CDR3 spells CASSSDSGAPLHF. The CDR3 DNA reads as TGTGCCAGCAGTTCCGACTCGGGTGCACCCCTCCACTTT. The J gene is TRBJ1-6, the V gene TRBV12-3 or TRBV12-4; D unresolved. The CDR3 is made up of 13 amino acids. The V gene lost 4 bases and the J gene lost 11 bases, with 12 bases spanning the gap.

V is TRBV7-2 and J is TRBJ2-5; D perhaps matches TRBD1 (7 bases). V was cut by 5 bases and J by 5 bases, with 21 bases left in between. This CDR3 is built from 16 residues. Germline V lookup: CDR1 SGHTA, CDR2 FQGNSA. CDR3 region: CASSRRPTGRWETQYF. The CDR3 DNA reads TGTGCCAGCAGCAGACGTCCGACAGGGAGGTGGGAGACCCAGTACTTC.

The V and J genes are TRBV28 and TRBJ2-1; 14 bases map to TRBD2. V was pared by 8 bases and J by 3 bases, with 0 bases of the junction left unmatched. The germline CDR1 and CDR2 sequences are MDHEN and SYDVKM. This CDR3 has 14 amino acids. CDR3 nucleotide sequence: TGTGCCAGCGGACTAGCGGGAGGCTACAATGAGCAGTTCTTC. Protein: CASGLAGGYNEQFF.

CDR3 protein: CSASKAVYEQYF. The CDR3 DNA sequence: TGCAGTGCTAGTAAGGCTGTCTACGAGCAGTACTTC. This chain uses TRBV20-1 with TRBJ2-7; D gene ambiguous. Trimming pared 3 bases from V and 3 bases from J, leaving 9 bases between. CDR1 and CDR2 (germline): DFQATT, SNEGSKA (reference sequence). There are 12 residues in the CDR3.

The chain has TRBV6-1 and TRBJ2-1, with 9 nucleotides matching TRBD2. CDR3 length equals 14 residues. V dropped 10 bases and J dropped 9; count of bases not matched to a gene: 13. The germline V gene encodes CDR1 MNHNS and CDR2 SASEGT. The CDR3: CATTRASGAGEQFF. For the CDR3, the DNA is TGTGCCACCACACGGGCTAGCGGGGCAGGTGAGCAGTTCTTC.

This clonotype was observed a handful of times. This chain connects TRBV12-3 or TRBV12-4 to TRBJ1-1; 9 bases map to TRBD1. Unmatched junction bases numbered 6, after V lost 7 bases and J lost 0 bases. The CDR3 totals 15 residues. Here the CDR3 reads CASITTGGLNTEAFF. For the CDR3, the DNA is TGTGCCAGCATAACGACAGGGGGGTTGAACACTGAAGCTTTCTTT.

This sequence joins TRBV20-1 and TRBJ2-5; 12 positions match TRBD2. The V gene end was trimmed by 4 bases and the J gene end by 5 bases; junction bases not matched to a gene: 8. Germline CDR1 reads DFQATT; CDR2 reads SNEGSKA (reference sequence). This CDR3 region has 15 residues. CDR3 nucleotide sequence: TGCAGTGCTACCGCTAGCGGGGGGGCCTATGAGACCCAGTACTTC. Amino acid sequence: CSATASGGAYETQYF.